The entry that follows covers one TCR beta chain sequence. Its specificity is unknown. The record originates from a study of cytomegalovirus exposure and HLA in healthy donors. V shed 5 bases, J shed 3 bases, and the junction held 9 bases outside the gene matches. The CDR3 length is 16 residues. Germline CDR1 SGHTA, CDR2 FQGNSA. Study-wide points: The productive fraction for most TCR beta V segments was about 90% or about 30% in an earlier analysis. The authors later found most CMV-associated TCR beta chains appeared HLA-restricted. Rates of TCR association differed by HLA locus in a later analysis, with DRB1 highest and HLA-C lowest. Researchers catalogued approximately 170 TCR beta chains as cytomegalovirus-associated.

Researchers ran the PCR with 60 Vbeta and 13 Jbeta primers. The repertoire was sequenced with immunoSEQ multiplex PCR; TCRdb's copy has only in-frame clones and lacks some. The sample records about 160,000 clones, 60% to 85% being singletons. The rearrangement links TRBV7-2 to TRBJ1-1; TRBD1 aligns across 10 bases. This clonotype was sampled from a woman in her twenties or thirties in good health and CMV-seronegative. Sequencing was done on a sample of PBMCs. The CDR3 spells CASSRQGAGADTEAFF. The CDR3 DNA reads TGTGCCAGCAGCCGACAGGGGGCAGGCGCGGACACTGAAGCTTTCTTT.